This T cell receptor (beta chain) comes out of a study of blood T cells in healthy people across ages. Looking at the study overall: Template switching retrieved approximately one barcoded beta molecule for each two T cells.

With 9 bases removed from V and 6 bases from J, the gap between germline ends came to 18 bases. The CDR3 loop spans 13 amino acids. Germline V CDR1 and CDR2: MDHEN, SYDVKM. Concerning this clonotype itself: Its antigen is not identified.

Sample-barcoded 5' priming and a J-beta primer mix drove a second PCR of roughly 7 to 11 cycles. TCRdb processed the 5' RACE reads anew with MiXCR; each CDR3 protein has one entry. The table includes 750,000 to 1,000,000 distinct CDR3 sequences, around 29% detected once. Overall study results and limits: The recorded TCR beta diversity per million T cells decreased in a roughly linear manner with age.

These data were also reused for a study on T cells of mothers and their children. That source adds: The authors added sample barcodes and 2-4 random nucleotides using the M1S primer of the second PCR.

The chain couples TRBV28 to TRBJ2-7; D is unclear. The sequenced material came from blood. The TCR was taken from a woman between 40 and 55 years old in good health. The CDR3 bases are TGTGCCAGTGAAGGACCTAGGCCCCCCGAGCAGTACTTC. It encodes CASEGPRPPEQYF. Based on the CDR3 plus reference TRBV28 and TRBJ2-7, the full variable domain is DVKVTQSSRYLVKRTGEKVFLECVQDMDHENMFWYRQDPGLGLRLIYFSYDVKMKEKGDIPEGYSVSREKKERFSLILESASTNQTSMYLCASEGPRPPEQYFGPGTRLTVT.